These 22 T cell receptor beta chains were sequenced from one sample in a study of blood T cell repertoires in COVID-19. Using immunoSEQ multiplex PCR, the repertoire was profiled, and TCRdb retains in-frame clones only, with some absent. This table holds about 130,000 clones, more than 70% found once. The sequencing input was peripheral blood. The receptors stem from a woman over 75 with acute or convalescent COVID-19.

This clone was counted a few times. The gene calls are TRBV6-6 and TRBJ1-4; perhaps TRBD1 as D (5 bases). CDR3 size: 17 residues. Between the trimmed V and J ends, which lost 5 bases and 5 bases, there was a span of 21 bases. Germline CDR1 is MNHNY and CDR2 is SVGAGI (reference sequence). The CDR3, as DNA: TGTGCCAGCAGTCAAAGGCCAGGGCATCGGTCGAATGAAAAACTGTTTTTT. This sequence encodes CASSQRPGHRSNEKLFF.

The chain is built from TRBV23-1 and TRBJ1-6; tentatively, D is TRBD1 (6 bases). TRBV23-1 is annotated as an ORF whose role is uncertain. The CDR3 is 15 amino acids. The V and J ends lost 6 bases and 8 bases respectively, with 17 bases between them. The CDR3 sequence: CASRRFRGRDSPLHF. As DNA, the CDR3 is TGCGCCAGCAGGAGATTCAGGGGACGTGATTCACCCCTCCACTTT.

This chain uses TRBV19 with TRBJ1-5; possible D gene TRBD1, 5 bases. The V gene lost 11 bases and the J gene lost 5 bases, with 10 bases spanning the gap. CDR1 and CDR2 from the germline V gene are LNHDA and SQIVND (reference sequence). The CDR3 extends over 11 amino acids. In DNA form, the CDR3 reads TGTGCCGGGGGGATTTATCAGCCCCAGCATTTT. This translates into CAGGIYQPQHF.

A remark on this clone: Since the CDR3 does not end with the conserved phenylalanine or tryptophan, this likely comes from a read error. The chain recombines TRBV20-1 with TRBJ1-2, with D possibly matching TRBD1 (5 bases). This CDR3 region has 10 residues. Per germline, CDR1 DFQATT and CDR2 SNEGSKA (reference sequence). CDR3 amino acids: CSTGVYGYTS. The CDR3 region has the DNA TGCAGCACGGGGGTGTATGGCTACACCTCC.

This clone was detected only once. The chain couples TRBV3-1 (or the pseudogene TRBV3-2) to TRBJ1-1; a possible D gene is TRBD1 (5 bases). Germline V CDR1 and CDR2: LGHDT, YNNKEL (reference sequence). V lost 1 base to trimming and J lost 5 bases, with 11 bases between them. CDR3 size: 14 residues. Written as DNA, the CDR3 is TGTGCCAGCAGCCAAGCGGGGGGGAGGACTGAAGCTTTCTTT. Protein product: CASSQAGGRTEAFF.

This clone was seen more than once but under ten times. The chain links TRBV19 to TRBJ1-6; D possibly corresponds to TRBD1 (5 bases). The length of the CDR3 is 14 residues. V lost 6 bases and J 14 bases, leaving 20 bases between the germline ends. CDR1 and CDR2 (germline): LNHDA, SQIVND (reference sequence). CDR3 protein: CASRLRGGSGTLHF. CDR3 in DNA: TGTGCCAGTAGACTCCGCGGGGGAAGTGGGACCCTCCACTTT.

The rearrangement links TRBV5-1 to TRBJ2-1, with D uncertain. This CDR3 contains 14 residues. V lost 0 bases to trimming and J lost 7 bases, with 11 bases between them. CDR1 is SGHRS, CDR2 YFSETQ, per germline. The CDR3 here is CASSLGQATNEQFF. The CDR3 nucleotides are TGCGCCAGCAGCTTGGGGCAGGCTACTAATGAGCAGTTCTTC.

The V call is TRBV7-2, the J call TRBJ1-6; D remains unclear. V was shortened by 5 bases and J by 8 bases, with 16 bases between the two germline ends. The CDR3 consists of 15 residues. Germline CDR1 is SGHTA and CDR2 is FQGNSA. The CDR3 loop is CASSPSRGRDSPLHF. The CDR3 nucleotides are TGTGCCAGCAGCCCCTCGCGCGGGAGGGATTCACCCCTCCACTTT.

The rearrangement uses TRBV5-1 and TRBJ2-7, with a possible D match to TRBD2 (7 bases). The V end lost 0 bases, the J end lost 7 bases, and 11 bases lay between the germline ends. The germline CDR1 and CDR2 sequences are SGHRS and YFSETQ. The CDR3 length is 13 residues. CDR3 region: CASSLAGGREQYF. CDR3 in DNA: TGCGCCAGCAGCTTGGCGGGGGGCCGAGAGCAGTACTTC.

The chain employs TRBV28 and TRBJ1-2, with 7 bases that match TRBD1. Unmatched junction bases numbered 3, after V lost 4 bases and J lost 7 bases. Per germline, CDR1 MDHEN and CDR2 SYDVKM. This CDR3 has 12 amino acids. CDR3 residues: CASSSTGFGYTF. CDR3 sequence (DNA): TGTGCCAGCAGTTCGACAGGGTTTGGCTACACCTTC.

The V and J genes are TRBV5-1 and TRBJ2-2; TRBD1 matches at 7 bases. The CDR3 is 15 residues long. J gave up 7 bases and V 3 bases, and 9 bases lay outside the gene matches. CDR1 is SGHRS and CDR2 is YFSETQ in the germline V gene. The CDR3 DNA reads as TGCGCCAGCAGCTACCAGGGGGAGCATGGCGGGGAGCTGTTTTTT. Translated: CASSYQGEHGGELFF.

Here the CDR3 reads CASSVAGNSPLHF. The CDR3, as DNA: TGTGCCAGCAGCGTAGCCGGGAATTCACCCCTCCACTTT. This sequence joins TRBV9 and TRBJ1-6; D uncertain. Germline V lookup: CDR1 SGDLS, CDR2 YYNGEE. Trimming removed 0 bases at V and 7 bases at J, with 5 bases between. This CDR3 region has 13 residues.

The chain uses TRBV7-3 and TRBJ2-1, with 7 bases that match TRBD1. Germline CDR1 reads SGHTA; CDR2 reads FQGTGA. The V and J ends lost 2 bases and 8 bases, in that order; junction bases with no gene match: 9. The CDR3 has 15 amino acids. The CDR3 DNA is TGTGCCAGCAGCTTATTAGGACAGGCAAGGGATGAGCAGTTCTTC. Protein: CASSLLGQARDEQFF.

The chain couples TRBV13 to TRBJ2-3, with a possible D match to TRBD1 (6 bases). This CDR3 spans 14 amino acids. With 3 bases removed from V and 1 base from J, the gap between germline ends came to 8 bases. The germline gives CDR1 PRHDT, CDR2 FYEKMQ (reference sequence). The CDR3 nucleotides read TGTGCCAGCAGCTTCAGGGGCGGCACAGATACGCAGTATTTT. Translation gives CASSFRGGTDTQYF. The variable domain in full, completed from reference TRBV13 and TRBJ2-3, reads AAGVIQSPRHLIKEKRETATLKCYPIPRHDTVYWYQQGPGQDPQFLISFYEKMQSDKGSIPDRFSAQQFSDYHSELNMSSLELGDSALYFCASSFRGGTDTQYFGPGTRLTVL.

The V and J genes are TRBV6-5 and TRBJ2-1, with a weak D call TRBD2 (6 bases). The CDR3 extends over 15 amino acids. Looked up from germline, CDR1 is MNHEY and CDR2 is SVGAGI. The V and J ends lost 2 bases and 9 bases respectively, with 17 bases between them. Here the CDR3 reads CASSYLDGRGSEQFF. CDR3 DNA sequence: TGTGCCAGCAGTTACCTGGACGGGAGAGGGAGTGAGCAGTTCTTC.

This chain joins TRBV10-3 and TRBJ1-1; D unresolved. This CDR3 has 13 residues. Germline CDR1 reads ENHRY; CDR2 reads SYGVKD. The V gene lost 6 bases and the J gene lost 3 bases, with 11 bases spanning the gap. CDR3 DNA sequence: TGTGCCATCAGGGCTCTCCAAGACACTGAAGCTTTCTTT. Residues: CAIRALQDTEAFF.

The chain links TRBV19 to TRBJ1-2, with 10 bases fitting TRBD1. This CDR3 contains 13 residues. Germline trimming cut 4 bases from V and 8 bases from J; bases unmatched to any gene: 4. Per the germline V gene, CDR1 is LNHDA and CDR2 is SQIVND (reference sequence). In DNA form, the CDR3 reads TGTGCCAGTAGTACGCCGGGACAGGGGGGCTACACCTTC. Translating it yields CASSTPGQGGYTF.

This clone was seen a handful of times. The chain carries TRBV19 and TRBJ1-5; TRBD1 matches 8 bases. CDR3 length: 13 residues. Germline V lookup: CDR1 LNHDA, CDR2 SQIVND (reference sequence). The V and J ends lost 10 bases and 4 bases, in that order; junction bases with no gene match: 6. CDR3 sequence reads: CATGGTGNQPQHF. The CDR3 region has the DNA TGTGCCACCGGGGGGACAGGTAATCAGCCCCAGCATTTT.

This clone has more than one count but fewer than ten. The V gene is TRBV28, the J gene TRBJ2-2; the D gene is possibly TRBD1 (6 bases). This CDR3 has 14 residues. Germline CDR1 and CDR2: MDHEN and SYDVKM. V gave up 3 bases and J gave up 6 bases, with 11 bases separating them. The CDR3 here is CASSFPHRAGELFF. CDR3 in DNA: TGTGCCAGCAGTTTCCCACACAGGGCCGGGGAGCTGTTTTTT.

The chain has TRBV2 and TRBJ2-7, with a weak D call TRBD1 (5 bases). This CDR3 region has 14 residues. Per the germline V gene, CDR1 is SNHLY and CDR2 is FYNNEI. V lost 6 bases and J 6 bases, leaving 18 bases between the germline ends. CDR3 in amino acids: CASSVGAPKGEQYF. As DNA, the CDR3 is TGTGCCAGCAGCGTAGGGGCCCCCAAGGGCGAGCAGTACTTC.

The table lists this clone with a few counts. The rearrangement uses TRBV7-2 and TRBJ1-3, with 7 bases aligning to TRBD1. The V gene end was trimmed by 4 bases and the J gene end by 4 bases; junction bases not matched to a gene: 7. The CDR3 runs 15 residues. Germline V gives CDR1 SGHTA, CDR2 FQGNSA. CDR3 region: CASSWNRGPGNTIYF. CDR3 nucleotides: TGTGCCAGCAGCTGGAACAGGGGACCGGGAAACACCATATATTTT. Full variable domain (remainder filled in from reference TRBV7-2 and TRBJ1-3): GAGVSQSPSNKVTEKGKDVELRCDPISGHTALYWYRQSLGQGLEFLIYFQGNSAPDKSGLPSDRFSAERTGGSVSTLTIQRTQQEDSAVYLCASSWNRGPGNTIYFGEGSWLTVV.

V is TRBV1 and J is TRBJ1-5; the DNA was not compared with TRBD1, the D call given in the table. TRBV1 corresponds to a pseudogene. The CDR3 runs 19 residues. The CDR3 DNA reads TGCACCAGCAAAAGAGGACAGTCTCAATCCCGCTGCCCGCCTCAGCCCCAGCATTTT. Residues: CTSKRGQSQSRCPPQPQHF.